These 21 T cell receptor beta chains were all obtained from the same sample, sequenced in a study of spatial heterogeneity in lung cancer. Findings and caveats of the study: The number of expanded tumor alpha and beta chains correlated with mutation number.

The time point: sample taken at primary tumor resection. No cognate antigen is known for these TCRs. TCRdb processed the 5' RACE reads anew with MiXCR; each CDR3 protein has one entry. Seen here are over 6,000 distinct CDR3 sequences, around 14% observed once, and the top ten hold over 7.5%. The specimen comprised lung tumor tissue, sampled at surgery. Source of these receptors: a male donor with early-stage non-small cell lung cancer.

This clonotype was observed many times. This beta chain is an off-target read within a library intended for alpha chains, so its frequency means little. The V call is TRBV20-1, the J call TRBJ2-7, with D unclear. Per the germline V gene, CDR1 is DFQATT and CDR2 is SNEGSKA (reference sequence). V lost 3 bases, J lost 4 bases, and 19 bases lay in between. The CDR3 extends over 15 amino acids. CDR3 bases: TGCAGTGCTAGTGCTTCGGACCTCGTCCCGTACGAGCAGTACTTC. This encodes CSASASDLVPYEQYF.

By share, this clonotype counts as medium-sized. This beta chain is a stray read from a library made for alpha chains; its abundance is not meaningful. The chain is built from TRBV6-5 and TRBJ1-5, with TRBD1 matching 9 bases. The germline V gene encodes CDR1 MNHEY and CDR2 SVGAGI. The J segment lost 5 bases and the V segment lost 10 bases, leaving 6 bases of the junction unmatched. The length of the CDR3 is 13 residues. CDR3 DNA sequence: TGTGCCACCCACAGGGGGCCAGATCAGCCCCAGCATTTT. Its translation: CATHRGPDQPQHF.

With regard to this clonotype: Because this beta chain is a stray read in a library intended to capture alpha chains, its abundance should not be given much weight. This chain uses TRBV11-3 with TRBJ1-1; maybe TRBD1 (5 bases). Trimming took 3 bases from V and 4 from J, leaving 9 bases between them. The CDR3 has 13 amino acids. Germline values: CDR1 SGHNT, CDR2 YENEEA. The CDR3 here is CASSFKRGTEAFF. CDR3 in DNA: TGTGCCAGCAGCTTCAAAAGGGGCACTGAAGCTTTCTTT.

In regard to this clonotype: A read error may produce the germline difference seen at one junction end. Within a library made for alpha chains, this beta chain is off target, and its count is uninformative. This chain's CDR3 is CAAEVPWHF. In DNA form, the CDR3 reads TGTGCCGCAGAAGTACCCTGGCATTTT. The V call is TRBV24-1, the J call TRBJ2-3; no reliable D call. The CDR3 length is 9 residues. Germline V gives CDR1 KGHDR, CDR2 SFDVKD.

This clonotype showed up many times. This beta chain turned up in a library designed for alpha chains; as an off-target read, its abundance says little. The chain has TRBV27 and TRBJ2-7; 7 bases match TRBD1. The CDR3 consists of 14 residues. Per the germline V gene, CDR1 is MNHEY and CDR2 is SMNVEV (reference sequence). V dropped 8 bases and J dropped 5; count of bases not matched to a gene: 12. CDR3: CASSLGQILDEQYF. The CDR3 DNA is TGTGCCAGCTCCCTGGGACAGATACTGGACGAGCAGTACTTC.

By sample share, this clonotype is large. Since the library was made to target alpha chains, this beta chain is a stray read and its abundance is not meaningful. In DNA form, the CDR3 reads TGCAGTGCTAGCGGACAAGAGACCCAGTACTTC. Encoded protein: CSASGQETQYF. This chain links TRBV20-1 with TRBJ2-5, with unresolved D. Germline CDR1 reads DFQATT; CDR2 reads SNEGSKA (reference sequence). Between the trimmed V and J ends, which lost 3 bases and 2 bases, there was a span of 4 bases. The CDR3 is 11 amino acids.

Comments on this clonotype: Since the library was made to target alpha chains, this beta chain is a stray read and its abundance is not meaningful. The chain uses TRBV28 and TRBJ1-2, with a possible D match to TRBD1 (5 bases). The CDR3 length is 17 residues. V lost 3 bases to trimming and J lost 4 bases, with 21 bases between them. Germline loops: CDR1 MDHEN, CDR2 SYDVKM. CDR3 coding DNA: TGTGCCAGCAGTTTGTTGGCAGGGTTAAGAAGATCCTATGGCTACACCTTC. This translates into CASSLLAGLRRSYGYTF.

This clonotype was seen repeatedly, ten times or more. This beta chain slipped into a library made for alpha chains as a stray read, so its size is not meaningful. The chain uses TRBV19 and TRBJ2-3; TRBD2 might be the D (6 bases). CDR3 length: 20 residues. V gave up 6 bases and J gave up 0 bases, with 28 bases separating them. In germline, CDR1 is LNHDA, CDR2 SQIVND (reference sequence). The DNA of the CDR3 is TGTGCCAGTAGGAGGTTCGGGGGAAGCCCCTCTTCTCCTAGCACAGATACGCAGTATTTT. As protein: CASRRFGGSPSSPSTDTQYF.

This clonotype was counted many times. The size of this beta chain means little, since it is a stray read in a library made for alpha chains. The rearrangement uses TRBV20-1 and TRBJ2-4, with D maybe TRBD2 (5 bases). Trimming took 0 bases from V and 7 from J, leaving 19 bases between them. Looked up from germline, CDR1 is DFQATT and CDR2 is SNEGSKA (reference sequence). The CDR3 runs 16 residues. The CDR3, as DNA: TGCAGTGCTAGAGATCTGGCTAGCTTCCCTCCTAACATTCAGTACTTC. Residues: CSARDLASFPPNIQYF.

This clonotype was detected many times. This beta chain is a stray read from a library made for alpha chains; its abundance is not meaningful. This chain links TRBV20-1 with TRBJ2-3; perhaps D is TRBD1 or TRBD2 (5 bases each). Germline V gene lookup returns CDR1 DFQATT and CDR2 SNEGSKA (reference sequence). V shed 5 bases and J shed 2 bases, with 5 bases lying between them. The CDR3 is 11 residues long. CDR3 loop: CSAGTTDTQYF. CDR3 nucleotides: TGCAGTGCTGGGACCACAGATACGCAGTATTTT.

This clonotype was observed many times. This beta chain is an unintended read in a library built for alpha chains; its size means little. The chain has TRBV4-1 and TRBJ1-4; D gene ambiguous. CDR3 length: 16 amino acids. The germline V and J ends were trimmed by 1 base and 0 bases, with 9 bases remaining between them. The germline V gene encodes CDR1 MGHRA and CDR2 YSYEKL. The CDR3 nucleotides read TGCGCCAGCAGCCAAGTGTACGGGTCAACTAATGAAAAACTGTTTTTT. Translated: CASSQVYGSTNEKLFF.

This clonotype was detected many times. Since it is a stray read in a library aimed at alpha chains, this beta chain has a size that is not meaningful. The rearrangement links TRBV4-1 to TRBJ1-6, with D tentatively TRBD1 (5 bases). CDR3 length: 15 amino acids. V gave up 1 base and J gave up 9 bases, with 13 bases separating them. CDR1 is MGHRA, CDR2 YSYEKL, per germline. The DNA of the CDR3 is TGCGCCAGCAGCCAAGGGTACGGGGCCAGTTCACCCCTCCACTTT. Translating it yields CASSQGYGASSPLHF.

The table lists this clonotype with many counts. Since the library was made to target alpha chains, this beta chain is a stray read and its abundance is not meaningful. V usage is TRBV7-2 and J usage is TRBJ2-3; 10 bases fit TRBD2. The CDR3 spans 15 residues. Looked up from germline, CDR1 is SGHTA and CDR2 is FQGNSA. J gave up 4 bases and V 1 base, and 2 bases lay outside the gene matches. CDR3 coding DNA: TGTGCCAGCAGCTTAGGACTAGCGGGTGCAGATACGCAGTATTTT. Residues: CASSLGLAGADTQYF.

Many counts were recorded for this clonotype. Little can be read into the size of this beta chain, an off-target read in a library designed for alpha chains. The chain employs TRBV28 and TRBJ2-5; no firm D call. Per the germline V gene, CDR1 is MDHEN and CDR2 is SYDVKM. The CDR3 is made up of 13 amino acids. Trimming shortened V by 6 bases and J by 6 bases, and 14 bases separated the two germline ends. CDR3 coding DNA: TGTGCCAGCAGATCGGGTTCGCGCCAGACCCAGTACTTC. Translating it yields CASRSGSRQTQYF.

This clonotype is classed as medium-sized. Within a library made for alpha chains, this beta chain is off target, and its count is uninformative. The DNA of the CDR3 is TGTGCCAGCAGCTTAGGGAGCGGGACAGGGTGGCGCAATCAGCCCCAGCATTTT. Its translation is CASSLGSGTGWRNQPQHF. The chain carries TRBV7-9 and TRBJ1-5, with 9 bases aligning to TRBD1. CDR1 is SEHNR and CDR2 is FQNEAQ in the germline V gene (reference sequence). V lost 1 base to trimming and J lost 2 bases; unmatched junction nucleotides: 9. The CDR3 is made up of 18 amino acids.

This clonotype is labeled medium-sized. The size of this beta chain means little, since it is a stray read in a library made for alpha chains. The chain combines TRBV20-1 with TRBJ1-5; 7 bases are a match to TRBD1. The V gene end was trimmed by 2 bases and the J gene end by 9 bases; junction bases not matched to a gene: 10. CDR3 length: 14 residues. Germline assignment: CDR1 DFQATT and CDR2 SNEGSKA (reference sequence). In DNA, the CDR3 is TGCAGTGCTAGACCCGGGACAGCCGGTGGGCCCCAGCATTTT. Translated: CSARPGTAGGPQHF.

Concerning this clonotype itself: For a library built for alpha chains, this beta chain is a stray read; little rests on its size. The J gene is TRBJ2-3, the V gene TRBV7-9; possibly TRBD1 for D (5 bases). The CDR3 is 12 residues long. Germline values: CDR1 SEHNR, CDR2 FQNEAQ (reference sequence). Trimming pared 3 bases from V and 10 bases from J, leaving 11 bases between. The CDR3, as DNA: TGTGCCAGCAGCTTTCAGGGTTTCGCGCAGTATTTT. Translation: CASSFQGFAQYF.

This clonotype is judged medium-sized. The size of this beta chain means little, since it is a stray read in a library made for alpha chains. The gene calls are TRBV20-1 and TRBJ2-6; TRBD1 might be the D (5 bases). This CDR3 spans 15 amino acids. Germline V gene data show CDR1 as DFQATT and CDR2 as SNEGSKA (reference sequence). Trimming removed 6 bases at V and 1 base at J, with 13 bases between. The CDR3 coding sequence is TGCAGTGCAGGGCAGGGCGAGTCTGGGGCCAACGTCCTGACTTTC. Its protein product is CSAGQGESGANVLTF.

By share, this clonotype ranks as medium-sized (0.01 to 0.1%). This beta chain came through as a stray read in a library set up for alpha chains, and its size says little. This sequence joins TRBV5-5 and TRBJ2-7, with 7 bases fitting TRBD1. The ends lost 0 bases at V and 2 bases at J; junction bases unmatched: 5. This CDR3 is built from 15 residues. Germline assignment: CDR1 SGHKS and CDR2 YYEKEE (reference sequence). CDR3 DNA sequence: TGTGCCAGCAGCTTGGAAGGGACAGCCACCTACGAGCAGTACTTC. It specifies CASSLEGTATYEQYF.

In this sample, this clonotype is medium-sized. This beta chain lies outside the target of a library built for alpha chains; its clone size means little. The V and J genes are TRBV28 and TRBJ1-2, with a weak D call TRBD1 (5 bases). This CDR3 has 14 residues. Germline values: CDR1 MDHEN, CDR2 SYDVKM. With 10 bases removed from V and 2 bases from J, the gap between germline ends came to 17 bases. This chain's CDR3 is CATTPGLLNYGYTF. CDR3 bases: TGTGCCACCACACCAGGGCTTTTAAACTATGGCTACACCTTC.

This clonotype has a count of ten or more. This beta chain is an off-target read within a library intended for alpha chains, so its frequency means little. This chain joins TRBV24-1 and TRBJ2-1, with TRBD2 identical over 12 bases. CDR1 is KGHDR, CDR2 SFDVKD, per germline. The CDR3 contains 17 residues. The V and J ends lost 4 bases and 5 bases, in that order; junction bases with no gene match: 8. The CDR3 reads CATSEASSGRVNNEQFF. The DNA of the CDR3 is TGTGCCACCAGTGAGGCTTCTAGCGGGAGGGTGAACAATGAGCAGTTCTTC.